This T cell receptor beta chain was profiled in a study of CD8+ T cells in alopecia areata. Following RNA extraction, reverse transcription yielded cDNA that acted as the sequencing template. Some clones are missing from TCRdb's copy, which holds only in-frame ones; the method was immunoSEQ multiplex PCR. The sample records roughly 150,000 clones, around 57% being singletons. Whole-study findings and limits: Besides other cells, scalp samples also yield sequences of resident alphabeta T cells from normal skin. Greater clonality was observed in lesional scalp samples, especially alopecia totalis/universalis, versus normal scalp.

Concerning this clone itself: Its antigen is as yet unknown.

The CDR3 covers 13 residues. Germline CDR1 reads SQVTM; CDR2 reads ANQGSEA. The trim removed 6 bases at V and 5 bases at J, leaving 8 bases unmatched. The receptor was derived from a human donor in good health. The sample taken for sequencing was CD4+ T cells sorted from blood. The J gene is TRBJ1-2, the V gene TRBV29-1, with TRBD1 matching over 8 bases. The CDR3 DNA sequence: TGCAGCGTATCGGTGGGACAGGTTTATGGCTACACCTTC. This gives the protein CSVSVGQVYGYTF. Full variable domain (remainder filled in from reference TRBV29-1 and TRBJ1-2): SAVISQKPSRDICQRGTSLTIQCQVDSQVTMMFWYRQQPGQSLTLIATANQGSEATYESGFVIDKFPISRPNLTFSTLTVSNMSPEDSSIYLCSVSVGQVYGYTFGSGTRLTVV.